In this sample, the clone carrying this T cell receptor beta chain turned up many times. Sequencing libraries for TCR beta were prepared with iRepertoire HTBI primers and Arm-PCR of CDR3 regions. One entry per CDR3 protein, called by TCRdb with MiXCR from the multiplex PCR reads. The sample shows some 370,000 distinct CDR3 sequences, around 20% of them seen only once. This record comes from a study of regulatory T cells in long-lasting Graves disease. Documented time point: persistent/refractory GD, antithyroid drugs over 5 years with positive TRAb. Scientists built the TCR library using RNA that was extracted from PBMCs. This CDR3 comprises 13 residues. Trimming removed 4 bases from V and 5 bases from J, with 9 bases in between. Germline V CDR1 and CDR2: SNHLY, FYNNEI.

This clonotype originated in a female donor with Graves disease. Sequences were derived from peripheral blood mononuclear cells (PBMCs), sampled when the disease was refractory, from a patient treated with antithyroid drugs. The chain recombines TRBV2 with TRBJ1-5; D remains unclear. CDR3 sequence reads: CASSVGWDQPQHF. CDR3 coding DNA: TGTGCCAGCAGTGTAGGTTGGGATCAGCCCCAGCATTTT.